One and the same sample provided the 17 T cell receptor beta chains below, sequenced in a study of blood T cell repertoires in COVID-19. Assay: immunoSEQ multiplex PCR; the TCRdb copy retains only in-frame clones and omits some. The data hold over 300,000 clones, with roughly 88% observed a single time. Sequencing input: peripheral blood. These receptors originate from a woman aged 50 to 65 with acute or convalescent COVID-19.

The CDR3 DNA reads as TGTGCCAGCAGCGCCATCAGGGGATACAATGAGCAGTTCTTC. Protein: CASSAIRGYNEQFF. The chain carries TRBV7-2 and TRBJ2-1; a weak D match, TRBD1 (6 bases). CDR1 SGHTA and CDR2 FQGNSA come from the germline V gene. This CDR3 region has 14 residues. V was cut by 5 bases and J by 4 bases, with 12 bases left in between.

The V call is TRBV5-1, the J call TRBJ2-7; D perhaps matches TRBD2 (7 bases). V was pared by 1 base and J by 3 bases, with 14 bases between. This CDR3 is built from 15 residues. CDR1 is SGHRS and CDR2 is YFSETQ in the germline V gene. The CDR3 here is CASSLSAGAIYEQYF. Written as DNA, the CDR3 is TGCGCCAGCAGCTTGTCCGCGGGGGCGATCTACGAGCAGTACTTC.

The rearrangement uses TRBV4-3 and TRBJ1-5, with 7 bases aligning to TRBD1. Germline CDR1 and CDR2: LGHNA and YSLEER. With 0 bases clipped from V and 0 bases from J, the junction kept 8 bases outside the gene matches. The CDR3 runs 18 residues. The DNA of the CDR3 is TGCGCCAGCAGCCAAGATCGGACAGGACTATATAGCAATCAGCCCCAGCATTTT. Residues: CASSQDRTGLYSNQPQHF.

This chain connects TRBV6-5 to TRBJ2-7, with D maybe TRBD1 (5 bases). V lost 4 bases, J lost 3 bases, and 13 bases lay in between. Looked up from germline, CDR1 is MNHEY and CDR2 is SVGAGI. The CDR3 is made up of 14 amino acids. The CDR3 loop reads CASSSGRASYEQYF. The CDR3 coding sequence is TGTGCCAGCAGTTCAGGCAGGGCGAGCTACGAGCAGTACTTC.

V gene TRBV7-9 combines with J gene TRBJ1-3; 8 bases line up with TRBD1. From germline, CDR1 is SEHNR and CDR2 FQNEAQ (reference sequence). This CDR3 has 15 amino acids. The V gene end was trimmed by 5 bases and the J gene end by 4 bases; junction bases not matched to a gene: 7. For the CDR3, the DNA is TGTGCCAGCAGCAAACAGACAGGGGCGGGAAACACCATATATTTT. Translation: CASSKQTGAGNTIYF.

CDR3 DNA sequence: TGTGCCAGCAGCCTCTATGTCACTAATGAAAAACTGTTTTTT. Protein: CASSLYVTNEKLFF. The chain uses TRBV28 and TRBJ1-4; no clear D gene. V lost 6 bases and J lost 2, with 10 bases in between. The germline CDR1 and CDR2 sequences are MDHEN and SYDVKM. The CDR3 totals 14 residues. Looking up the rest from reference TRBV28 and TRBJ1-4 gives the full variable domain: DVKVTQSSRYLVKRTGEKVFLECVQDMDHENMFWYRQDPGLGLRLIYFSYDVKMKEKGDIPEGYSVSREKKERFSLILESASTNQTSMYLCASSLYVTNEKLFFGSGTQLSVL.

CDR3 region: CASSESARGWNQPQHF. DNA of the CDR3: TGTGCCAGCAGTGAATCTGCCAGGGGGTGGAATCAGCCCCAGCATTTT. The chain combines TRBV25-1 with TRBJ1-5; the match to TRBD1 covers 7 bases. The CDR3 sequence is 16 residues long. Germline V lookup: CDR1 MGHDK, CDR2 SYGVNS. The junction had 7 bases not matched to a gene; V was cut back by 1 base and J by 4 bases. The whole variable domain, remainder taken from reference TRBV25-1 and TRBJ1-5, is EADIYQTPRYLVIGTGKKITLECSQTMGHDKMYWYQQDPGMELHLIHYSYGVNSTEKGDLSSESTVSRIRTEHFPLTLESARPSHTSQYLCASSESARGWNQPQHFGDGTRLSIL.

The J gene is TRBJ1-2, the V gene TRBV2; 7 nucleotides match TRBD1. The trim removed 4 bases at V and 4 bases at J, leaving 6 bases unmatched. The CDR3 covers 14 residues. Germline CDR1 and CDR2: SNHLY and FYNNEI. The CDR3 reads CASSVYRGVYGYTF. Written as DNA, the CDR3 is TGTGCCAGCAGTGTTTACAGGGGTGTCTATGGCTACACCTTC.

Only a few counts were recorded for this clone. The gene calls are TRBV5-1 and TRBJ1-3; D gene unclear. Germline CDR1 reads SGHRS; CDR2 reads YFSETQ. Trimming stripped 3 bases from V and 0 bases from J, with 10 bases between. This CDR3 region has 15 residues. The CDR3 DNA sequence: TGCGCCAGCAGCTCATCAGCGTACTCTGGAAACACCATATATTTT. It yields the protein CASSSSAYSGNTIYF.

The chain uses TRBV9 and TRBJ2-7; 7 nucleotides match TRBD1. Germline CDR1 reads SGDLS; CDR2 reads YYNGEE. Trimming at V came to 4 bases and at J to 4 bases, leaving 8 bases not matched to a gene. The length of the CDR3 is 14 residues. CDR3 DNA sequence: TGTGCCAGCAGCCGTCGACAGGGTAGTTACGAGCAGTACTTC. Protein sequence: CASSRRQGSYEQYF.

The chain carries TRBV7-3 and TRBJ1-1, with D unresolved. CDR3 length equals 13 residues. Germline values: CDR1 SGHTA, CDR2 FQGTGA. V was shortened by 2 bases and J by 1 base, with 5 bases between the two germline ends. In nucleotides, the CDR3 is TGTGCCAGCAGCTTACAAAAGAACACTGAAGCTTTCTTT. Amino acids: CASSLQKNTEAFF.

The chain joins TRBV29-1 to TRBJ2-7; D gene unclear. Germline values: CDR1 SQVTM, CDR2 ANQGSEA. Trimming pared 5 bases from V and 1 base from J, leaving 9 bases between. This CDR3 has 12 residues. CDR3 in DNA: TGCAGCGTTTACATAAATTCCTACGAGCAGTACTTC. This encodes CSVYINSYEQYF.

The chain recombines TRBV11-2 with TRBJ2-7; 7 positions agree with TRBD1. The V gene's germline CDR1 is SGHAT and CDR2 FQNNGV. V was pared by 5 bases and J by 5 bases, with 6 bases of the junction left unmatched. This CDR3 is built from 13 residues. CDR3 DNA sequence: TGTGCCAGCAGCAACAGGGGCCGGAACGAGCAGTACTTC. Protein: CASSNRGRNEQYF.

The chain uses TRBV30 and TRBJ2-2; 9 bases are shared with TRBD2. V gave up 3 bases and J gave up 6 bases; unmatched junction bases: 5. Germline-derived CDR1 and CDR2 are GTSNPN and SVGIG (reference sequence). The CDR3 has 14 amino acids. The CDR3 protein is CAWSTSGSPGELFF. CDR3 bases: TGTGCCTGGAGCACTAGCGGGTCTCCCGGGGAGCTGTTTTTT.

DNA of the CDR3: TGTGCCAGCAGCCCCGGACTAGTGGACACCGGGGAGCTGTTTTTT. Translation gives CASSPGLVDTGELFF. This sequence joins TRBV3-1 (or the pseudogene TRBV3-2) and TRBJ2-2, with 7 bases that match TRBD2. The CDR3 consists of 15 residues. Germline CDR1 LGHDT, CDR2 YNNKEL (reference sequence). Trimming removed 4 bases from V and 3 bases from J; junction bases left unmatched: 5.

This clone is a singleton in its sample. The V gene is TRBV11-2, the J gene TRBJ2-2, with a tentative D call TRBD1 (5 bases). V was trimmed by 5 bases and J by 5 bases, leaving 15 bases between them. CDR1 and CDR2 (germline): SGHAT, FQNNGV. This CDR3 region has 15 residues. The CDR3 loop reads CASSRSAGITGELFF. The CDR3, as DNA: TGTGCCAGCAGCCGCTCAGCAGGGATAACCGGGGAGCTGTTTTTT.

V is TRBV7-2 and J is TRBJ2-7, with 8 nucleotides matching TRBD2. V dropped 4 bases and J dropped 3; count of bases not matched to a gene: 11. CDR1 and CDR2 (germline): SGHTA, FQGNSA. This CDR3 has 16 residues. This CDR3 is CASSSPIAGIHYEQYF. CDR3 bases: TGTGCCAGCAGCTCTCCGATAGCGGGAATACACTACGAGCAGTACTTC.